This entry is about one TCR beta chain. Unmatched junction bases numbered 4, after V lost 3 bases and J lost 0 bases. The germline V gene has CDR1 KGHSH and CDR2 LQKENI. The length of the CDR3 is 16 residues. These data are taken from a study of blood T cell repertoires in COVID-19. Study background: The samples span acute and convalescent COVID-19 from the United States, Italy and Spain. Sources were T cells, B-cell-depleted T cells, or PBMCs; the material itself was cDNA or gDNA.

Authors' methods: By means of reference gene primer amplification, nucleated cell counts were estimated. This table comes from immunoSEQ multiplex PCR, and its TCRdb copy is limited to in-frame clones, with some not included. Clone size and the V and J calls come from that table; the DNA yielded D and trimming. Among 270,000 or so clones listed, more than 65% were seen once. Sequences were obtained from peripheral blood. The V call is TRBV18, the J call TRBJ2-2, with 7 positions matching TRBD2. This receptor was identified in a woman between 18 and 29 years old with acute or convalescent COVID-19. In nucleotides, the CDR3 is TGTGCCAGCTCACCTATGAGCGGGGCGAACACCGGGGAGCTGTTTTTT. It translates to CASSPMSGANTGELFF.